This T cell receptor beta chain was found in a study of blood T cell repertoires in COVID-19. In the authors' methods: Nucleated cell number was recorded as an estimate derived from reference gene primer amplification. Sequencing used immunoSEQ multiplex PCR; TCRdb keeps in-frame clones, though not all of them. V, J and clone size are those of that table, while D and trimming were read from the DNA. The sample lists under 250,000 clones, roughly 82% occurring once. J gave up 6 bases and V 3 bases, and 5 bases lay outside the gene matches. Germline loops: CDR1 SGHDN, CDR2 FVKESK. The CDR3 runs 14 residues.

Sequenced material: peripheral blood. The TCR comes from a woman aged 65 to 85 with acute or convalescent COVID-19. V and J are TRBV14 and TRBJ2-5, with TRBD1 matching over 9 bases. CDR3 in DNA: TGTGCCAGCAGCCAGGCGGACAGGGGACAGACCCAGTACTTC. This codes for CASSQADRGQTQYF.